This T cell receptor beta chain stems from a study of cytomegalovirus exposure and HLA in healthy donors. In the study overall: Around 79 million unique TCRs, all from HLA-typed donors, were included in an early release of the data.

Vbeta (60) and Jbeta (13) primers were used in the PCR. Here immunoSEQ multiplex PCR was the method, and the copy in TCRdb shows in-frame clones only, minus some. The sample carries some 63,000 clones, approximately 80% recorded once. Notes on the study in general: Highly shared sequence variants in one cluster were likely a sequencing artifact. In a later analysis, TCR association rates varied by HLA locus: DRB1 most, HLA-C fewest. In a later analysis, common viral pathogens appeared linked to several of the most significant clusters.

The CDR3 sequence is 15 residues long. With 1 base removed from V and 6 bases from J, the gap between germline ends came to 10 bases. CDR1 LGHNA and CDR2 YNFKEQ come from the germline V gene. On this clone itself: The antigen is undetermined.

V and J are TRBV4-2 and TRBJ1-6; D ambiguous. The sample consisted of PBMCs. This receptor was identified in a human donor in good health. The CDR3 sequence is CASSQGFVRNSPLHF. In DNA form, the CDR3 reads TGTGCCAGCAGCCAAGGTTTCGTGCGTAATTCACCCCTCCACTTT.